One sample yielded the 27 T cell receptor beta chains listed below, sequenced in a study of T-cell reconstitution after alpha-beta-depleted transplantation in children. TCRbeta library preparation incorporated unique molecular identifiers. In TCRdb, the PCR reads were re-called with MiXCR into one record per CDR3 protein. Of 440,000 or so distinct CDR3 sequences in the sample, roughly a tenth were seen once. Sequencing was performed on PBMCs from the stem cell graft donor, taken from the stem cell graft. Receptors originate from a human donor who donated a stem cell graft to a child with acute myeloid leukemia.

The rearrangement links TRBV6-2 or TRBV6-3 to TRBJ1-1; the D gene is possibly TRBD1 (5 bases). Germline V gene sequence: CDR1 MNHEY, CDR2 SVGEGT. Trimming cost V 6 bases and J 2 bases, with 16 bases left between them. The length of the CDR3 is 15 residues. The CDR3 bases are TGTGCCAGCAGGCTTGCGTGGGGCTACAACACTGAAGCTTTCTTT. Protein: CASRLAWGYNTEAFF.

This CDR3 is CASSLAGLLAGGGEQYF. The CDR3 DNA follows: TGCGCCAGCAGCTTGGCCGGCCTTCTAGCGGGAGGAGGCGAGCAGTACTTC. The genes are TRBV5-1 and TRBJ2-7; 11 bases are shared with TRBD2. The germline gives CDR1 SGHRS, CDR2 YFSETQ. V dropped 0 bases and J dropped 6; count of bases not matched to a gene: 11. This CDR3 is built from 17 residues. The entire variable domain, with the rest obtained from reference TRBV5-1 and TRBJ2-7, is as follows: KAGVTQTPRYLIKTRGQQVTLSCSPISGHRSVSWYQQTPGQGLQFLFEYFSETQRNKGNFPGRFSGRQFSNSRSEMNVSTLELGDSALYLCASSLAGLLAGGGEQYFGPGTRLTVT.

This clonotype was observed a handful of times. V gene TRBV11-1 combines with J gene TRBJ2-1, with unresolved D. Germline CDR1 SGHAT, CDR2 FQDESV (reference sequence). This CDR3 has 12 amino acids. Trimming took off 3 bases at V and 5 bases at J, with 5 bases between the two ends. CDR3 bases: TGTGCCAGCAGCTTCTTCGACAATGAGCAGTTCTTC. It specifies CASSFFDNEQFF.

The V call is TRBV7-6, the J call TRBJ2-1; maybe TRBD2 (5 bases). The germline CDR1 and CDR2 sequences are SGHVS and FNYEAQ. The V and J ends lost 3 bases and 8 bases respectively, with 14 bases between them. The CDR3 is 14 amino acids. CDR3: CASSLREFSDEQFF. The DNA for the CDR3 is TGTGCCAGCAGCTTGAGGGAGTTTTCGGATGAGCAGTTCTTC. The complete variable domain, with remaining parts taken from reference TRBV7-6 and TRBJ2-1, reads GAGVSQSPRYKVTKRGQDVALRCDPISGHVSLYWYRQALGQGPEFLTYFNYEAQQDKSGLPNDRFSAERPEGSISTLTIQRTEQRDSAMYRCASSLREFSDEQFFGPGTRLTVL.

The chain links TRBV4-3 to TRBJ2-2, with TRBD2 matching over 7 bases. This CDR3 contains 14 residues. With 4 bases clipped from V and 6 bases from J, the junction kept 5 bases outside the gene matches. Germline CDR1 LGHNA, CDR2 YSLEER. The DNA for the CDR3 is TGCGCCAGCAGCCCCCTGGGGGGGTCCGGGGAGCTGTTTTTT. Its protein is CASSPLGGSGELFF.

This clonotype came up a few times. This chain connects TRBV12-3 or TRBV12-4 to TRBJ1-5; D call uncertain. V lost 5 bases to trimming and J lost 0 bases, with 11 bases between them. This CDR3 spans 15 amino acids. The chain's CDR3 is CASSPHVASNQPQHF. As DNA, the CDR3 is TGTGCCAGCAGTCCCCACGTGGCTAGCAATCAGCCCCAGCATTTT.

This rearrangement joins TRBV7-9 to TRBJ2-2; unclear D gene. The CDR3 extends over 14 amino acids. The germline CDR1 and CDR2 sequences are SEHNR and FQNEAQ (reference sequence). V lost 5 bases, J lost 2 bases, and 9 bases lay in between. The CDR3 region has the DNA TGTGCCAGCAGCCCGGTAGTAAACACCGGGGAGCTGTTTTTT. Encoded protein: CASSPVVNTGELFF.

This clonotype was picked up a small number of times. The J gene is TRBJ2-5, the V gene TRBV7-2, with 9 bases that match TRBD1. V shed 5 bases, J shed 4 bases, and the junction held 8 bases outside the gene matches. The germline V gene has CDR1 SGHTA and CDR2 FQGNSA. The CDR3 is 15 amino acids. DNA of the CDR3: TGTGCCAGCAGCAAGACAGGGGGAATATTAGAGACCCAGTACTTC. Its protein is CASSKTGGILETQYF.

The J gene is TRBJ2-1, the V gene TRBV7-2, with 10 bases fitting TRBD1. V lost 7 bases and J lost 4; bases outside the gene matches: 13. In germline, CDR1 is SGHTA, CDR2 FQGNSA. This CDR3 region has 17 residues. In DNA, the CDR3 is TGTGCCAGCACCAAAGGACAGGGGGGTCCCCCTTACAATGAGCAGTTCTTC. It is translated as CASTKGQGGPPYNEQFF.

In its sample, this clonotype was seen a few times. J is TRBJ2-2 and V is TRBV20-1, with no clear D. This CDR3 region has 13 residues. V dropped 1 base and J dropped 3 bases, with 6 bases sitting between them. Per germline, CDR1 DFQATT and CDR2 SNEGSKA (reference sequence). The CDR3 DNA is TGCAGTGCTAGAGTTGAGGACACCGGGGAGCTGTTTTTT. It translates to CSARVEDTGELFF.

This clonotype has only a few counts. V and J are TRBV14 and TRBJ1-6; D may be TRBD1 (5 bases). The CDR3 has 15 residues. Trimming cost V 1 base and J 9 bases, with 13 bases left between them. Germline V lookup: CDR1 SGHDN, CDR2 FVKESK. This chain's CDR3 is CASSQVDSNTSPLHF. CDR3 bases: TGTGCCAGCAGCCAAGTCGACAGTAATACTTCACCCCTCCACTTT.

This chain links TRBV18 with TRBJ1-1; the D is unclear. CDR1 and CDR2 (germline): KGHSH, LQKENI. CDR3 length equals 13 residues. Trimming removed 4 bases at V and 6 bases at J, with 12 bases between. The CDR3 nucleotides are TGTGCCAGCTCACGTACCCCGCTCGCTGAAGCTTTCTTT. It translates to CASSRTPLAEAFF.

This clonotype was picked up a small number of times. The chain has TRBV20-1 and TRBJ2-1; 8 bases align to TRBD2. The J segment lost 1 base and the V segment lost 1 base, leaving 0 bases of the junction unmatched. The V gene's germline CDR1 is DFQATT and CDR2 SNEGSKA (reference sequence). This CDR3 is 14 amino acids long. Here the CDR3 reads CSARAGGSYNEQFF. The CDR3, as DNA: TGCAGTGCTAGAGCGGGGGGGTCCTACAATGAGCAGTTCTTC.

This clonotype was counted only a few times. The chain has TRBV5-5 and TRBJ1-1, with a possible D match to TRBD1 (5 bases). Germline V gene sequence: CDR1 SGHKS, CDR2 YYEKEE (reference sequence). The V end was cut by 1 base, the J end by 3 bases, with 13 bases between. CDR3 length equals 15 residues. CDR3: CASSLFQGYDTEAFF. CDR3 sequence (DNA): TGTGCCAGCAGCTTGTTTCAGGGTTACGACACTGAAGCTTTCTTT. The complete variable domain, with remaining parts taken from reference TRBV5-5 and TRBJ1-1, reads DAGVTQSPTHLIKTRGQQVTLRCSPISGHKSVSWYQQVLGQGPQFIFQYYEKEERGRGNFPDRFSARQFPNYSSELNVNALLLGDSALYLCASSLFQGYDTEAFFGQGTRLTVV.

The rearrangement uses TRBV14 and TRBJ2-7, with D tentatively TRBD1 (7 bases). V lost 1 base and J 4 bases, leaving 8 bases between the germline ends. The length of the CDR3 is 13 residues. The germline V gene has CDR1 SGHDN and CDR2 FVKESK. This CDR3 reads CASSQAGGYEQYV. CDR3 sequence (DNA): TGTGCCAGCAGCCAAGCAGGGGGGTACGAGCAGTACGTC.

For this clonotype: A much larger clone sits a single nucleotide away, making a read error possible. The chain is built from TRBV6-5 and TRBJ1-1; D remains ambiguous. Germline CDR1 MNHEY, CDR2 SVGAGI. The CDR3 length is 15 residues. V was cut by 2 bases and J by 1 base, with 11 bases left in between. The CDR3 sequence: CASSYAVTANTEAFF. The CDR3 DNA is TGTGCCAGCAGTTACGCCGTTACAGCGAACACTGAAGCTTTCTTT.

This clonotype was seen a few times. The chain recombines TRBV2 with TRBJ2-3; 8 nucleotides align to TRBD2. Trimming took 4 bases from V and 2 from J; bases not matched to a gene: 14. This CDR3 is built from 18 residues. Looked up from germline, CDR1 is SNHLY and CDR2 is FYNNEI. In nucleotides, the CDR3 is TGTGCCAGCAGTGGAGAAGAGGGGATAGCGGGGAACACAGATACGCAGTATTTT. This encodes CASSGEEGIAGNTDTQYF. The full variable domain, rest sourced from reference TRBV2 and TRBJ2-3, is EPEVTQTPSHQVTQMGQEVILRCVPISNHLYFYWYRQILGQKVEFLVSFYNNEISEKSEIFDDQFSVERPDGSNFTLKIRSTKLEDSAMYFCASSGEEGIAGNTDTQYFGPGTRLTVL.

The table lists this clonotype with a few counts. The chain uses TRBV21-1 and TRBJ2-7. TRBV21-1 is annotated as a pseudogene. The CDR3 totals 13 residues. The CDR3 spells CASKTLPGDEQYF. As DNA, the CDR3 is TGTGCCAGCAAAACACTGCCTGGGGACGAGCAGTACTTC.

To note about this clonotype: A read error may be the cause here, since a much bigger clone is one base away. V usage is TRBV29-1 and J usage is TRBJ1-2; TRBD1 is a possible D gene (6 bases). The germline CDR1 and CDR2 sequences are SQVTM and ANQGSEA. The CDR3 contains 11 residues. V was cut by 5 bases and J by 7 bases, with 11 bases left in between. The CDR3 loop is CSVMDSAGYTF. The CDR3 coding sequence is TGCAGCGTTATGGACAGCGCTGGCTACACCTTC.

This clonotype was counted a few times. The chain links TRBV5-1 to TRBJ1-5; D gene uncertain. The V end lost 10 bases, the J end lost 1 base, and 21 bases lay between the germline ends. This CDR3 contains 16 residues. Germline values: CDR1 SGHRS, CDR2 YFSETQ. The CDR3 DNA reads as TGCGCCGTTCTATTCGACCGGCGGGGAAGCAATCAGCCCCAGCATTTT. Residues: CAVLFDRRGSNQPQHF.

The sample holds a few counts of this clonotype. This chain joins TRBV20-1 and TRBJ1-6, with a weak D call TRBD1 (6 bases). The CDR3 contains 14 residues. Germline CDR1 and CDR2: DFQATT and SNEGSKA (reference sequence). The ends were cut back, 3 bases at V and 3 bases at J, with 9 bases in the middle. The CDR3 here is CSARGQLYNSPLHF. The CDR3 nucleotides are TGCAGTGCTAGGGGACAACTCTATAATTCACCCCTCCACTTT.

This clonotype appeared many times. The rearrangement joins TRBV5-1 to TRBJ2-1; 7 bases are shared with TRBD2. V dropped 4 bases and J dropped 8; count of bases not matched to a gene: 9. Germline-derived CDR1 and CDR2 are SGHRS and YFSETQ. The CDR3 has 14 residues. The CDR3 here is CASSQSSGSDEQFF. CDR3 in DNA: TGCGCCAGCAGCCAGTCTAGCGGATCGGATGAGCAGTTCTTC.

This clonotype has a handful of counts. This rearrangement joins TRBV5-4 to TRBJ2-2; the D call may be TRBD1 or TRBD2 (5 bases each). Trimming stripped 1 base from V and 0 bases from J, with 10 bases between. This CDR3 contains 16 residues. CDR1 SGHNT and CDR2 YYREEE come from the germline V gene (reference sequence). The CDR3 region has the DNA TGTGCCAGCAGCTTGAGTAGGGGAGCGAACACCGGGGAGCTGTTTTTT. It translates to CASSLSRGANTGELFF.

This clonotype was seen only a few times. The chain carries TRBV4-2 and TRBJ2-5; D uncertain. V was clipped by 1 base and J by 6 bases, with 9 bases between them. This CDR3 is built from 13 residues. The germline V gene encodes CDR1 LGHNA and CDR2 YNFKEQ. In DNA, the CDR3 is TGTGCCAGCAGCCAAGTTCTAGGGCAGACCCAGTACTTC. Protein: CASSQVLGQTQYF.

CDR3 in amino acids: CASRLWVLAGKETQYF. The CDR3 DNA is TGTGCCAGCAGACTTTGGGTGCTAGCGGGGAAAGAGACCCAGTACTTC. This chain connects TRBV11-2 to TRBJ2-5; 9 nucleotides align to TRBD2. In germline, CDR1 is SGHAT, CDR2 FQNNGV. V shed 6 bases, J shed 3 bases, and the junction held 11 bases outside the gene matches. The CDR3 has 16 amino acids.

CDR3 nucleotides: TGCAGCGCCAAGGACGGCCGGGAGACCCAGTACTTC. This encodes CSAKDGRETQYF. The chain carries TRBV29-1 and TRBJ2-5; no definite D call. V lost 7 bases to trimming and J lost 5 bases, with 14 bases between them. The CDR3 length is 12 residues. Germline V gives CDR1 SQVTM, CDR2 ANQGSEA.

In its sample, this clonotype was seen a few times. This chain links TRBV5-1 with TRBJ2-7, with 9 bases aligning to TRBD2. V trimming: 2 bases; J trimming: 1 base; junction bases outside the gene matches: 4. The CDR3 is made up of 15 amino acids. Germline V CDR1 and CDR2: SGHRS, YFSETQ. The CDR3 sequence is CASSFASGGSYEQYF. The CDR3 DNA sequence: TGCGCCAGCAGCTTTGCCAGCGGGGGGTCCTACGAGCAGTACTTC.